This T cell receptor beta chain was recorded in a study of Graves' ophthalmopathy and Graves' hyperthyroidism. V was cut by 0 bases and J by 6 bases, with 9 bases left in between. The CDR3 is 14 residues long. Germline lookup yields CDR1 LNHNV and CDR2 YYDKDF (reference sequence). At least ten counts were recorded for this clonotype. Amplification of TCR beta CDR3 regions used RNA transcripts. The library came from an HTBI-primed first-round RT-PCR and a second-round multiplex PCR. Using its own MiXCR run on the multiplex PCR reads, TCRdb lists one record per CDR3 protein. Of around 1.1 million distinct CDR3 sequences in the sample, 35% to 45% were seen once.

Sequenced sample: peripheral blood or thyroid tissue (not recorded which). This TCR was sampled from an adult man with Graves' hyperthyroidism. The rearrangement links TRBV15 to TRBJ1-5; D is unclear. CDR3 loop: CATSRDSGFQPQHF. CDR3 coding DNA: TGTGCCACCAGCAGAGATAGTGGGTTTCAGCCCCAGCATTTT.